The rows below give T cell receptor beta chains drawn from one sample of a study of cytomegalovirus exposure and HLA in healthy donors. TCRdb's table, derived via immunoSEQ multiplex PCR, lists solely in-frame clones and lacks some. The sample has about 90,000 clones, about 72% seen once. Sequencing was performed on PBMCs. The receptors here all came from a man aged 25 to 40 in good health and CMV-seronegative. The CDR3 runs from the conserved cysteine through the conserved F or W. The order of the fields is clone size, J gene, V gene, D gene, CDR3 DNA, CDR3 protein. The D gene is left open where the match is weak. Not every row has a clone size; where given, it reads once, few, many or a size class.

abundance: .; j_gene: TRBJ1-1; v_gene: TRBV6-5; d_gene: TRBD1; CDR3nt: TGTGCCAGCAGGCCAGGGGGCAGTGTGGCTGAAGCTTTCTTT; CDR3aa: CASRPGGSVAEAFF
abundance: .; j_gene: TRBJ1-5; v_gene: TRBV27; d_gene: .; CDR3nt: TGTGCCAGTGCGGATTTTAGCAATCAGCCCCAGCATTTT; CDR3aa: CASADFSNQPQHF
abundance: .; j_gene: TRBJ1-1; v_gene: TRBV5-6; d_gene: TRBD1; CDR3nt: TGTGCCAGCAGCTTGGACAGGGGTAGTACTGAAGCTTTCTTT; CDR3aa: CASSLDRGSTEAFF
abundance: .; j_gene: TRBJ2-1; v_gene: TRBV5-4; d_gene: .; CDR3nt: TGTGCCAGCAGCCCGCTAGTTTCTAATGAGCAGTTCTTC; CDR3aa: CASSPLVSNEQFF
abundance: .; j_gene: TRBJ1-1; v_gene: TRBV5-1; d_gene: TRBD1; CDR3nt: TGCGCCAGCAGATTCGAAGGGGGCAACACTGAAGCTTTCTTT; CDR3aa: CASRFEGGNTEAFF
abundance: .; j_gene: TRBJ1-5; v_gene: TRBV19; d_gene: .; CDR3nt: TGTGCCAGTAGTGCCAGGAACAATCAGCCCCAGCATTTT; CDR3aa: CASSARNNQPQHF
abundance: .; j_gene: TRBJ2-7; v_gene: TRBV19; d_gene: .; CDR3nt: TGTGCCAGCTATGGCAGGGAAGAGCAAACCACCTCCTACGAGCAGTACTTC; CDR3aa: CASYGREEQTTSYEQYF
abundance: .; j_gene: TRBJ1-2; v_gene: TRBV29-1; d_gene: TRBD1; CDR3nt: TGCAGCGTGGACAGGGTATTTGGGGGCTACACCTTC; CDR3aa: CSVDRVFGGYTF
abundance: few; j_gene: TRBJ2-1; v_gene: TRBV28; d_gene: TRBD1; CDR3nt: TGTGCCAGCAGTGGGACAGGCAGCTCCTACAATGAGCAGTTCTTC; CDR3aa: CASSGTGSSYNEQFF
abundance: .; j_gene: TRBJ2-2; v_gene: TRBV19; d_gene: .; CDR3nt: TGTGCCAGTAGTTACCGACAGGAGAACACCGGGGAGCTGTTTTTT; CDR3aa: CASSYRQENTGELFF
abundance: .; j_gene: TRBJ1-1; v_gene: TRBV7-9; d_gene: TRBD1; CDR3nt: TGTGCCAGCAGCTTCGATACAGGGGTCATTAAATCCTACACTGAAGCTTTCTTT; CDR3aa: CASSFDTGVIKSYTEAFF
abundance: .; j_gene: TRBJ1-2; v_gene: TRBV4-3; d_gene: .; CDR3nt: TGCGCCAGCAGCCAAGAGGGCGTTGGCTACACCTTC; CDR3aa: CASSQEGVGYTF
abundance: .; j_gene: TRBJ1-4; v_gene: TRBV11-2; d_gene: .; CDR3nt: TGTGCCAGCAGCTTGAACTTGGACAGAGATAATGAAAAACTGTTTTTT; CDR3aa: CASSLNLDRDNEKLFF
abundance: .; j_gene: TRBJ1-4; v_gene: TRBV6-1; d_gene: .; CDR3nt: TGTGCCAGCAGTGACCTGACAGCTGAACTTGAAAAACTGTTTTTT; CDR3aa: CASSDLTAELEKLFF
abundance: .; j_gene: TRBJ1-2; v_gene: TRBV5-1; d_gene: .; CDR3nt: TGCGCCAGCAGTTGGGGAGCGCAAGCCTATGGCTACACCTTC; CDR3aa: CASSWGAQAYGYTF
abundance: .; j_gene: TRBJ2-7; v_gene: TRBV5-6; d_gene: TRBD1; CDR3nt: TGTGCCAGCAGTATGACAGGGCCCTTTCTTGGCGAGCAGTACTTC; CDR3aa: CASSMTGPFLGEQYF
abundance: .; j_gene: TRBJ2-3; v_gene: TRBV5-4; d_gene: TRBD2; CDR3nt: TGTGCCAGCTTAAACGGACTAGCGGGGTCAGATACGCAGTATTTT; CDR3aa: CASLNGLAGSDTQYF
abundance: few; j_gene: TRBJ1-1; v_gene: TRBV6-5; d_gene: TRBD1; CDR3nt: TGTGCCAGCAGTCTACAGGGGGCTAACACTGAAGCTTTCTTT; CDR3aa: CASSLQGANTEAFF
abundance: .; j_gene: TRBJ2-1; v_gene: TRBV7-9; d_gene: .; CDR3nt: TGTGCCAGCAGCTATGGCGGGAACATTAAGTTCTTC; CDR3aa: CASSYGGNIKFF
abundance: .; j_gene: TRBJ2-5; v_gene: TRBV10-3; d_gene: TRBD1; CDR3nt: TGTGCCATCAGAGGACAGGTTCCTCTGGAGACCCAGTACTTC; CDR3aa: CAIRGQVPLETQYF
abundance: .; j_gene: TRBJ2-5; v_gene: TRBV5-1; d_gene: .; CDR3nt: TGCGCCAGCGGGAAAGGGGACACGCGAGAGACCCAGTACTTC; CDR3aa: CASGKGDTRETQYF
abundance: .; j_gene: TRBJ2-5; v_gene: TRBV27; d_gene: .; CDR3nt: TGTGCCAGCAGTACAGTGTACCAAGAGACCCAGTACTTC; CDR3aa: CASSTVYQETQYF
abundance: few; j_gene: TRBJ2-7; v_gene: TRBV7-2; d_gene: .; CDR3nt: TGTGCCAGCAGCTTTTCGCGAGCCTACGAGCAGTACTTC; CDR3aa: CASSFSRAYEQYF
abundance: .; j_gene: TRBJ2-1; v_gene: TRBV18; d_gene: .; CDR3nt: TGTGCCAGCTCACGATCCCGGGACAAATTGGACAATGAGCAGTTCTTC; CDR3aa: CASSRSRDKLDNEQFF
abundance: .; j_gene: TRBJ2-1; v_gene: TRBV11-2; d_gene: .; CDR3nt: TGTGCCAGCAGCTTAGACGGCCAGGGGTCAGGCGAGCAGTTCTTC; CDR3aa: CASSLDGQGSGEQFF
abundance: .; j_gene: TRBJ1-1; v_gene: TRBV6-8; d_gene: .; CDR3nt: TGTGCCAGCAGTACAGGGTTGTTGCCTGAAGCTTTCTTT; CDR3aa: CASSTGLLPEAFF
abundance: few; j_gene: TRBJ1-2; v_gene: TRBV10-2; d_gene: TRBD1; CDR3nt: TGCGCCAGCCAACAGGGGGCTAACTATGGCTACACCTTC; CDR3aa: CASQQGANYGYTF
abundance: .; j_gene: TRBJ2-5; v_gene: TRBV27; d_gene: TRBD1; CDR3nt: TGTGCCAGCAGAACCGGGACAGGGGGCCGGGAGACCCAGTACTTC; CDR3aa: CASRTGTGGRETQYF
abundance: .; j_gene: TRBJ1-5; v_gene: TRBV2; d_gene: .; CDR3nt: TGTGCCAGCAGTTCCCAGGGTAAGGGTCAGCCCCAGCATTTT; CDR3aa: CASSSQGKGQPQHF
abundance: few; j_gene: TRBJ2-6; v_gene: TRBV7-3; d_gene: TRBD2; CDR3nt: TGTGCCAGCAGAATAGCGGGAGCGGGCAACGTCCTGACTTTC; CDR3aa: CASRIAGAGNVLTF
abundance: .; j_gene: TRBJ2-5; v_gene: TRBV29-1; d_gene: .; CDR3nt: TGCAGCGTTGAAGTATTGTCAGAACAAGAGACCCAGTACTTC; CDR3aa: CSVEVLSEQETQYF
abundance: .; j_gene: TRBJ2-5; v_gene: TRBV6-5; d_gene: .; CDR3nt: TGTGCCAGCAGTTACTCGAGCCTTCAAGAGACCCAGTACTTC; CDR3aa: CASSYSSLQETQYF
abundance: .; j_gene: TRBJ1-1; v_gene: TRBV4-2; d_gene: TRBD1; CDR3nt: TGTGCCAGCAGACCGGGACAGGTGAACACTGAAGCTTTCTTT; CDR3aa: CASRPGQVNTEAFF
abundance: few; j_gene: TRBJ2-7; v_gene: TRBV6-7; d_gene: .; CDR3nt: TGTGCCAGCCCCCGTGAGGTGTGCGAGCAGTACTTC; CDR3aa: CASPREVCEQYF
abundance: .; j_gene: TRBJ2-5; v_gene: TRBV25-1; d_gene: TRBD2; CDR3nt: TGTGCCAGCAGGGATAGCGGGGGCCCGCAAGAGACCCAGTACTTC; CDR3aa: CASRDSGGPQETQYF
abundance: .; j_gene: TRBJ2-3; v_gene: TRBV27; d_gene: TRBD2; CDR3nt: TGTGCCAGCAGTTTCCCTAGCGGGAGGCAGGGAAAAGATACGCAGTATTTT; CDR3aa: CASSFPSGRQGKDTQYF
abundance: .; j_gene: TRBJ2-2; v_gene: TRBV4-2; d_gene: .; CDR3nt: TGTGCCAGCAGCCAAGACAGACAGACTAACACCGGGGAGCTGTTTTTT; CDR3aa: CASSQDRQTNTGELFF
abundance: .; j_gene: TRBJ2-7; v_gene: TRBV29-1; d_gene: TRBD1; CDR3nt: TGCAGCGTTGAAGTCCCCGACAGGGCGACCCCCTACGAGCAGTACTTC; CDR3aa: CSVEVPDRATPYEQYF
abundance: .; j_gene: TRBJ1-6; v_gene: TRBV5-1; d_gene: .; CDR3nt: TGCGCCAGCAGATCGGACAGATCACCCCTCCACTTT; CDR3aa: CASRSDRSPLHF
abundance: .; j_gene: TRBJ1-3; v_gene: TRBV28; d_gene: TRBD1; CDR3nt: TGTGCCAGCAGTTCACAGGGGCAGGGAAACACCATATATTTT; CDR3aa: CASSSQGQGNTIYF
abundance: .; j_gene: TRBJ1-1; v_gene: TRBV28; d_gene: TRBD1; CDR3nt: TGTGCCAGCAGTGTTCCGGGACAGGGGCGGACTGAAGCTTTCTTT; CDR3aa: CASSVPGQGRTEAFF
abundance: .; j_gene: TRBJ2-2; v_gene: TRBV5-1; d_gene: .; CDR3nt: TGCGCCAGCAGCCTCGTGGGGGGGCTTAACACCGGGGAGCTGTTTTTT; CDR3aa: CASSLVGGLNTGELFF
abundance: .; j_gene: TRBJ1-3; v_gene: TRBV4-3; d_gene: .; CDR3nt: TGCGCCAGCAGCCAAGAACAGCTCCGCTCTGGAAACACCATATATTTT; CDR3aa: CASSQEQLRSGNTIYF
abundance: few; j_gene: TRBJ1-5; v_gene: TRBV5-6; d_gene: .; CDR3nt: TGTGCCAGCAGCCAAGGGGATTCTCAGCCCCAGCATTTT; CDR3aa: CASSQGDSQPQHF
abundance: few; j_gene: TRBJ2-1; v_gene: TRBV25-1; d_gene: .; CDR3nt: TGTGCCAGCAGTGAATTAGGGGGGGCGCAGTTCTTC; CDR3aa: CASSELGGAQFF
abundance: few; j_gene: TRBJ1-1; v_gene: TRBV21-1; d_gene: .; CDR3nt: TGTGCCAGCAGCAAGGGCCCTTTGGGGCAGAGTGAAGCTTTCTTT; CDR3aa: CASSKGPLGQSEAFF
abundance: few; j_gene: TRBJ2-7; v_gene: TRBV4-3; d_gene: .; CDR3nt: TGCGCCAGCAGCCAAGACGTGACAGGCTCCTACGAGCAGTACTTC; CDR3aa: CASSQDVTGSYEQYF
abundance: few; j_gene: TRBJ1-2; v_gene: TRBV29-1; d_gene: TRBD1; CDR3nt: TGCAGCGTTAGACAGGGTGGCTACACCTTC; CDR3aa: CSVRQGGYTF
abundance: .; j_gene: TRBJ2-2; v_gene: TRBV30; d_gene: TRBD2; CDR3nt: TGTGCCCGGAGCGCCTCTGGCGGGGGGCTTAGCGGGGAGCTGTTTTTT; CDR3aa: CARSASGGGLSGELFF
abundance: .; j_gene: TRBJ1-2; v_gene: TRBV6-5; d_gene: TRBD1; CDR3nt: TGTGCCAGCAGTTACGGCCTGACAGGGGGCGGCTCTGGCTACACCTTC; CDR3aa: CASSYGLTGGGSGYTF
abundance: few; j_gene: TRBJ1-5; v_gene: TRBV5-6; d_gene: TRBD1; CDR3nt: TGTGCCAGCAGCTTGCGGGACAGGGGGCTCAGTCAGCCCCAGCATTTT; CDR3aa: CASSLRDRGLSQPQHF
abundance: .; j_gene: TRBJ2-7; v_gene: TRBV4-1; d_gene: TRBD1; CDR3nt: TGCGCCAGCAGCCAAGGACAGGGAAACTACGAGCAGTACTTC; CDR3aa: CASSQGQGNYEQYF
abundance: .; j_gene: TRBJ2-3; v_gene: TRBV9; d_gene: .; CDR3nt: TGTGCCAGCAGCGTAGGTCGGGGAAACACAGATACGCAGTATTTT; CDR3aa: CASSVGRGNTDTQYF
abundance: .; j_gene: TRBJ1-1; v_gene: TRBV5-1; d_gene: .; CDR3nt: TGCGCCAGCAGCGGGGGAGGGCCGTTGACTGAAGCTTTCTTT; CDR3aa: CASSGGGPLTEAFF
abundance: .; j_gene: TRBJ2-1; v_gene: TRBV7-9; d_gene: .; CDR3nt: TGTGCCAGCAGCGCACCGACAGGAATAGGATACAATGAGCAGTTCTTC; CDR3aa: CASSAPTGIGYNEQFF
abundance: .; j_gene: TRBJ1-5; v_gene: TRBV7-2; d_gene: .; CDR3nt: TGTGCCAGCAGCTTATTTATTCTTGCGTCCAATCAGCCCCAGCATTTT; CDR3aa: CASSLFILASNQPQHF
abundance: .; j_gene: TRBJ2-1; v_gene: TRBV5-4; d_gene: TRBD1; CDR3nt: TGTGCCAGCAGCTTGGCAGGGGGCGAAAGAGGAATCGATGAGCAGTTCTTC; CDR3aa: CASSLAGGERGIDEQFF
abundance: .; j_gene: TRBJ2-1; v_gene: TRBV19; d_gene: TRBD2; CDR3nt: TGTGCCAGTAGTGCTCGACTAGCGGGAGGCGGGGAGCAGTTCTTC; CDR3aa: CASSARLAGGGEQFF
abundance: .; j_gene: TRBJ1-3; v_gene: TRBV6-5; d_gene: .; CDR3nt: TGTGCCAGCAGCCTCTCGGGTTCGGGAAACACCATATATTTT; CDR3aa: CASSLSGSGNTIYF
abundance: .; j_gene: TRBJ2-5; v_gene: TRBV19; d_gene: .; CDR3nt: TGTGCCAGTAGTATCGGTGTTCAAGAGACCCAGTACTTC; CDR3aa: CASSIGVQETQYF